This entry is about one TCR beta chain. Clones were sequenced by immunoSEQ multiplex PCR, and TCRdb holds only the in-frame ones, with some missing. The repertoire has roughly 250,000 clones, approximately 86% of them found once; the top ten carry 4.9%. Germline V lookup: CDR1 SNHLY, CDR2 FYNNEI. This CDR3 has 11 amino acids. V dropped 10 bases and J dropped 4 bases, with 10 bases sitting between them. The data belong to a study of blood T cell repertoires in COVID-19. Material for sequencing was peripheral blood. This clonotype was sampled from a woman older than 75 with active or convalescent COVID-19. V is TRBV2 and J is TRBJ1-2; D is undetermined. The CDR3 loop is CAITSIYGYTF. Written as DNA, the CDR3 is TGTGCCATTACGAGCATCTATGGCTACACCTTC.